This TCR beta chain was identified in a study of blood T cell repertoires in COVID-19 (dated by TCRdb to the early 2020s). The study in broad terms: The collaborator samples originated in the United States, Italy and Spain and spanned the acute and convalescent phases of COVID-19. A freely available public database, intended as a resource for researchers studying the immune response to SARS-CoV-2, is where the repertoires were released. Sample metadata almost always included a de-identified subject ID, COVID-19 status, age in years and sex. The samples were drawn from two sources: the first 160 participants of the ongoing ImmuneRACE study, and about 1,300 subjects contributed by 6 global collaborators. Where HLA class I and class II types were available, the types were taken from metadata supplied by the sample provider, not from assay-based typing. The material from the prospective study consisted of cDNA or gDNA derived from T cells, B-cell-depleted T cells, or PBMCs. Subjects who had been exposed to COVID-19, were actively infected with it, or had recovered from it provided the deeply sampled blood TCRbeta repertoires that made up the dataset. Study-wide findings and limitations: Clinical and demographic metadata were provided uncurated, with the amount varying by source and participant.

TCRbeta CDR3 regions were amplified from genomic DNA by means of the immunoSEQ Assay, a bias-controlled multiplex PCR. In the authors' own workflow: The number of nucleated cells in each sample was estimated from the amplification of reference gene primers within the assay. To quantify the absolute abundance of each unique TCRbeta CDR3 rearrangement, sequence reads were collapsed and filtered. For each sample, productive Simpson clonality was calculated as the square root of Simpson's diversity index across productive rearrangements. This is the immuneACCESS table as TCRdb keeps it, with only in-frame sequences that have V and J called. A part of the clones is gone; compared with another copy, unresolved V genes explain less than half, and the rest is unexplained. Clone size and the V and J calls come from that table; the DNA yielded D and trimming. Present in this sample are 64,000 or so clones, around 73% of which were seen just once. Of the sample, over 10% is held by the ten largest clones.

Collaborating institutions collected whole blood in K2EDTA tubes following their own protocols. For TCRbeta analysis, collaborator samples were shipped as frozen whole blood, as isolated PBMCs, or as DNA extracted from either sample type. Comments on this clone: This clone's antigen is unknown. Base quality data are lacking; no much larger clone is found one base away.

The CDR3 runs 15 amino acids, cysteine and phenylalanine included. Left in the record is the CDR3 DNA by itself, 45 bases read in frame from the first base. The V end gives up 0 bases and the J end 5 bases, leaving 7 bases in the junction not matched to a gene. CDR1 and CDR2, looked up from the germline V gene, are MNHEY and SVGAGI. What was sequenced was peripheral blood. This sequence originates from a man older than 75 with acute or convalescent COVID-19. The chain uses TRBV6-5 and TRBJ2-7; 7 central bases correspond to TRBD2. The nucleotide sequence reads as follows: TGTGCCAGCAGTTACTCGATGGGGGAGGGCAACGAGCAGTACTTC. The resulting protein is CASSYSMGEGNEQYF.